This T cell receptor beta chain was found in a study of T cells in Graves' hyperthyroidism and ophthalmopathy. RNA transcripts provided the source from which TCR beta CDR3 regions were amplified. The TCR CDR3 first-round RT-PCR relied on the HTBI primer set. TCRdb fed the multiplex PCR reads into MiXCR, producing one record per CDR3 protein. The sample records about 290,000 distinct CDR3 sequences, over 15% being singletons. This clonotype was seen at least ten times. CDR3 length: 16 amino acids. CDR1 and CDR2 from the germline V gene are SGHTA and FQGNSA. The V and J ends lost 1 base and 6 bases, in that order; junction bases with no gene match: 9.

The sequencing sample was made of blood. The rearrangement joins TRBV7-2 to TRBJ2-7; 10 bases map to TRBD2. The sequence came from a woman in her sixties with Graves' ophthalmopathy. The CDR3 is CASSLGAWASGSEQYF. The DNA of the CDR3 is TGTGCCAGCAGCTTAGGGGCTTGGGCTAGCGGGAGCGAGCAGTACTTC.